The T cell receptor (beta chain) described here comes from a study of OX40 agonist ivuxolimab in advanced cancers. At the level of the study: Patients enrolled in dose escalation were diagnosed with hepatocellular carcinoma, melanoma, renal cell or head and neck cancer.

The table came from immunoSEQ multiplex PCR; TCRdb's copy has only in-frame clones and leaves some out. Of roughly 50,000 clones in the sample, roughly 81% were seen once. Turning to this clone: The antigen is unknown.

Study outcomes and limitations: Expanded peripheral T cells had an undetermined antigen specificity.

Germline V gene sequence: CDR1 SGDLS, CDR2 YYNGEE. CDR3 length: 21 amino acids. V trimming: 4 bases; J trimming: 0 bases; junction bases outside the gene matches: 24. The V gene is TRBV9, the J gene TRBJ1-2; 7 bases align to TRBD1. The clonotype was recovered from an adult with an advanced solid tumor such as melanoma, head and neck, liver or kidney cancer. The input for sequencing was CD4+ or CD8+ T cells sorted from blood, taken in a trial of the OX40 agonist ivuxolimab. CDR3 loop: CASSPVGARWDSIVTNYGYTF. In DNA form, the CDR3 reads TGTGCCAGCAGCCCTGTAGGGGCCCGGTGGGACAGTATTGTGACTAACTATGGCTACACCTTC.